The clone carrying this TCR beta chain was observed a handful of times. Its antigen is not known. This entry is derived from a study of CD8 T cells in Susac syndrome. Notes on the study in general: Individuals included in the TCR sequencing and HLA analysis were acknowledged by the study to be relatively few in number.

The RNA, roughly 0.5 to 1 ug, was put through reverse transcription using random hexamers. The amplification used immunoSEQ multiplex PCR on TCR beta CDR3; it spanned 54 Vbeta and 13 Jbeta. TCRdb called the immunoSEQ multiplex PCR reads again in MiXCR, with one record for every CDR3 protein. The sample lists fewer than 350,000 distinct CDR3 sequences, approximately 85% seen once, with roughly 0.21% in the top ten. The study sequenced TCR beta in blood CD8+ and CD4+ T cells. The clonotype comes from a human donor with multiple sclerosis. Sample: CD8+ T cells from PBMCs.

The CDR3, as DNA: TGTGCCTGGAGGGACGGGACAGGGGACTACCGGGGCTACGAGCAGTACTTC. Its translation: CAWRDGTGDYRGYEQYF. The chain uses TRBV30 and TRBJ2-7; 10 bases are a match to TRBD1. There are 17 residues in the CDR3. V shed 3 bases, J shed 3 bases, and the junction held 14 bases outside the gene matches. From germline, CDR1 is GTSNPN and CDR2 SVGIG (reference sequence). Together with reference TRBV30 and TRBJ2-7, the CDR3 gives the full variable domain: SQTIHQWPATLVQPVGSPLSLECTVEGTSNPNLYWYRQAAGRGLQLLFYSVGIGQISSEVPQNLSASRPQDRQFILSSKKLLLSDSGFYLCAWRDGTGDYRGYEQYFGPGTRLTVT.